The T cell receptor (beta chain) described here comes from a study of T cell responses to AZD1222 COVID-19 vaccine. Repertoires were generated with immunoSEQ multiplex PCR, while TCRdb's copy carries only in-frame clones and drops some. The sample yields 95,000 to 100,000 clones, around 84% seen once. The CDR3 consists of 13 residues. Trimming cost V 5 bases and J 3 bases, with 10 bases left between them. The chain links TRBV12-3 or TRBV12-4 to TRBJ1-1, with D unresolved. Sequenced material: peripheral blood, taken on day 0 of AZD1222 vaccination. This TCR was recovered from an adult in good health. The CDR3 is CASSPNPYTEAFF. For the CDR3, the DNA is TGTGCCAGCAGTCCAAATCCGTACACTGAAGCTTTCTTT.